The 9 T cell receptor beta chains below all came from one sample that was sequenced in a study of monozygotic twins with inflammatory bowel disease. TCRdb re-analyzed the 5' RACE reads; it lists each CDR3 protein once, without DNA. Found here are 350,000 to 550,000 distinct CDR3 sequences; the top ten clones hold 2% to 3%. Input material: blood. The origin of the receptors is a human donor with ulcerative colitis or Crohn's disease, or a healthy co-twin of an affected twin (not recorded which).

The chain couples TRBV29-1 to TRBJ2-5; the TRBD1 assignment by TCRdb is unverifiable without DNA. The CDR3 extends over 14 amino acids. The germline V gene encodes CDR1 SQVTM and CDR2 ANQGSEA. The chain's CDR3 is CSVDARDREETQYF.

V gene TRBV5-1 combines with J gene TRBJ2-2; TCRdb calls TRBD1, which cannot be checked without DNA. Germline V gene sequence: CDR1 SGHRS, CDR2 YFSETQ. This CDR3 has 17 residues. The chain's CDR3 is CASSLRGQVSGTGELFF.

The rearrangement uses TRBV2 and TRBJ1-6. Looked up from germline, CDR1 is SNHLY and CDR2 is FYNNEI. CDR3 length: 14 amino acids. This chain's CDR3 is CASSYTDYNSPLHF.

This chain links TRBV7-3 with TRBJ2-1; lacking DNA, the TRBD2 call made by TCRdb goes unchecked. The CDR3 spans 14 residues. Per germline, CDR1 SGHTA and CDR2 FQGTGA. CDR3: CASSAAGVGREQFF.

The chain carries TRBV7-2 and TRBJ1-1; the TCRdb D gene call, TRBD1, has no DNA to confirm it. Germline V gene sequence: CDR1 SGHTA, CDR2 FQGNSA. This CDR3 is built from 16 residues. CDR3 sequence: CASAPRGAGLLTEAFF.

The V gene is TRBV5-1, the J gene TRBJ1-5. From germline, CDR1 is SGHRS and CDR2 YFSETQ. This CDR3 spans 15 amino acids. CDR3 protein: CASSLEGPSNQPQHF.

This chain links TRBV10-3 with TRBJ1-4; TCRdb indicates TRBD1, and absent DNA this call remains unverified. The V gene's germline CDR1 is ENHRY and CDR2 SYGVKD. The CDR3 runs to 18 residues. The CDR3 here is CAISESLGQAVSNEKLFF.

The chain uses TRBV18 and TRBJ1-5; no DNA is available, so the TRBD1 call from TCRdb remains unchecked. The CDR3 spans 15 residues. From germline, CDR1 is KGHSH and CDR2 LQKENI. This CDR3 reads CASSPQGNSNQPQHF.

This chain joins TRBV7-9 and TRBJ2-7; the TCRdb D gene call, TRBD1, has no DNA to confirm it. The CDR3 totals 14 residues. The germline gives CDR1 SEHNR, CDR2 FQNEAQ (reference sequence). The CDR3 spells CASSLGTVSYEQYF.